A single sample is the source of the 22 T cell receptor beta chains below, sequenced in a study of control samples from healthy donors and cancer patients. Only in-frame clones appear in the TCRdb table, and some are missing; sequencing was by immunoSEQ multiplex PCR. In the table there are over 200,000 clones, more than 65% of which are singletons. What was sequenced was PBMCs. The receptor set was obtained from a woman aged 55-69 years with lung cancer.

The genes are TRBV7-9 and TRBJ1-1, with D perhaps matching TRBD1 (6 bases). V lost 5 bases and J 10 bases, leaving 14 bases between the germline ends. This CDR3 is 12 amino acids long. Germline V gene lookup returns CDR1 SEHNR and CDR2 FQNEAQ (reference sequence). Here the CDR3 DNA reads TGTGCCAGCAGCCCCCAGGGGCTTGGAGCTTTCTTT. Translating it yields CASSPQGLGAFF.

The V and J genes are TRBV5-1 and TRBJ1-4; 9 bases line up with TRBD1. CDR3 length equals 15 residues. CDR1 is SGHRS and CDR2 is YFSETQ in the germline V gene. V lost 4 bases and J lost 8; bases outside the gene matches: 9. Here the CDR3 reads CASSMRQGVWEKLFF. The CDR3 DNA reads TGCGCCAGCAGCATGAGACAGGGGGTCTGGGAAAAACTGTTTTTT.

The gene calls are TRBV25-1 and TRBJ2-3, with D possibly being TRBD2 (6 bases). CDR1 is MGHDK, CDR2 SYGVNS, per germline. V lost 10 bases to trimming and J lost 0 bases, with 14 bases between them. This CDR3 is 14 amino acids long. The CDR3 DNA follows: TGTGCCACCAACAAGGGACTTAGCACAGATACGCAGTATTTT. It specifies CATNKGLSTDTQYF.

The chain employs TRBV2 and TRBJ1-1, with TRBD1 as a possible D gene (5 bases). The V and J ends lost 1 base and 0 bases respectively, with 9 bases between them. The CDR3 contains 15 residues. Germline V gives CDR1 SNHLY, CDR2 FYNNEI. Here the CDR3 DNA reads TGTGCCAGCAGTGAAGATCAGGGCCTGAACACTGAAGCTTTCTTT. Translation gives CASSEDQGLNTEAFF.

The chain uses TRBV19 and TRBJ1-5, with TRBD1 matching 9 bases. Germline trimming cut 7 bases from V and 5 bases from J; bases unmatched to any gene: 12. The CDR3 has 16 residues. Per the germline V gene, CDR1 is LNHDA and CDR2 is SQIVND (reference sequence). The CDR3 DNA is TGTGCCAGTACCTCTCGACAGGGGGGTTTCTATCAGCCCCAGCATTTT. It yields the protein CASTSRQGGFYQPQHF.

Note on this clone: This sample also contains other DNA sequences that code for the same CDR3. The chain is built from TRBV5-1 and TRBJ1-1, with D uncertain. This CDR3 contains 14 residues. Trimming took off 0 bases at V and 2 bases at J, with 8 bases between the two ends. Germline CDR1 SGHRS, CDR2 YFSETQ. In DNA form, the CDR3 reads TGCGCCAGCAGCTTGGCTTCAGCAAACACTGAAGCTTTCTTT. Protein product: CASSLASANTEAFF.

V gene TRBV19 combines with J gene TRBJ2-7, with TRBD1 matching over 7 bases. This CDR3 region has 16 residues. The junction had 12 bases not matched to a gene; V was cut back by 5 bases and J by 2 bases. Germline V CDR1 and CDR2: LNHDA, SQIVND (reference sequence). The CDR3 DNA reads TGTGCCAGTAGTCCCACGCCCGGGACAGTCACCTACGAGCAGTACTTC. Translated: CASSPTPGTVTYEQYF. The variable domain in full, with the rest retrieved from reference TRBV19 and TRBJ2-7, is DGGITQSPKYLFRKEGQNVTLSCEQNLNHDAMYWYRQDPGQGLRLIYYSQIVNDFQKGDIAEGYSVSREKKESFPLTVTSAQKNPTAFYLCASSPTPGTVTYEQYFGPGTRLTVT.

The rearrangement joins TRBV6-5 to TRBJ1-4; 8 bases fit TRBD1. The germline gives CDR1 MNHEY, CDR2 SVGAGI. CDR3 length equals 15 residues. V was pared by 7 bases and J by 8 bases, with 12 bases of the junction left unmatched. CDR3 DNA: TGTGCCAGCATCCCAGGGGGGCAGGGGGCCGAAAAACTGTTTTTT. Its translation: CASIPGGQGAEKLFF.

The chain employs TRBV9 and TRBJ2-1; D is undetermined. V was clipped by 3 bases and J by 5 bases, with 9 bases between them. Germline V gives CDR1 SGDLS, CDR2 YYNGEE. There are 13 residues in the CDR3. The CDR3 here is CASSGDVNNEQFF. The CDR3 DNA follows: TGTGCCAGCAGCGGGGATGTAAACAATGAGCAGTTCTTC.

V usage is TRBV11-2 and J usage is TRBJ1-1; maybe TRBD1 (6 bases). This CDR3 contains 14 residues. CDR1 is SGHAT, CDR2 FQNNGV, per germline. Trimming left V 7 bases short and J 0 bases short, with 12 bases between. CDR3 residues: CASTPRTVNTEAFF. CDR3 DNA sequence: TGTGCCAGCACCCCCCGGACAGTGAACACTGAAGCTTTCTTT.

The CDR3 loop reads CASSLPGQGFRETQYF. The CDR3, as DNA: TGTGCCAGCAGTTTACCGGGACAGGGGTTCCGAGAGACCCAGTACTTC. The chain is built from TRBV28 and TRBJ2-5; 10 bases are a match to TRBD1. Germline CDR1 and CDR2: MDHEN and SYDVKM. The junction had 7 bases not matched to a gene; V was cut back by 2 bases and J by 4 bases. There are 16 residues in the CDR3.

The chain recombines TRBV18 with TRBJ2-1, with 8 bases fitting TRBD1. Trimming at V came to 6 bases and at J to 3 bases, leaving 7 bases not matched to a gene. Germline assignment: CDR1 KGHSH and CDR2 LQKENI. This CDR3 comprises 15 residues. The CDR3 is CASSRKDRVYNEQFF. The DNA for the CDR3 is TGTGCCAGCTCGCGAAAGGACAGGGTCTACAATGAGCAGTTCTTC.

This clone was found once. This sequence joins TRBV5-5 and TRBJ1-4; D is ambiguous. The CDR3 has 14 amino acids. CDR1 is SGHKS and CDR2 is YYEKEE in the germline V gene (reference sequence). Trimming took 4 bases from V and 0 from J, leaving 7 bases between them. CDR3 region: CASSAPSTNEKLFF. The CDR3 DNA is TGTGCCAGCAGCGCTCCTTCAACTAATGAAAAACTGTTTTTT.

V and J are TRBV10-1 and TRBJ1-2, with D unresolved. V was pared by 6 bases and J by 4 bases, with 12 bases between. The CDR3 totals 13 residues. CDR1 WNHNN and CDR2 SYGVQD come from the germline V gene (reference sequence). The CDR3 loop reads CASSPDPSYGYTF. DNA of the CDR3: TGCGCCAGCAGCCCGGACCCTAGCTATGGCTACACCTTC.

This chain uses TRBV29-1 with TRBJ1-1; 7 bases map to TRBD1. The ends lost 7 bases at V and 4 bases at J; junction bases unmatched: 12. The CDR3 runs 14 residues. Germline assignment: CDR1 SQVTM and CDR2 ANQGSEA. In DNA, the CDR3 is TGCAGCGCTCTGTTGACAGGGCGGGCCACTGAAGCTTTCTTT. It codes for CSALLTGRATEAFF.

The chain carries TRBV6-5 and TRBJ1-2; tentatively, D is TRBD1 (5 bases). The CDR3 sequence is 16 residues long. V lost 4 bases to trimming and J lost 5 bases, with 20 bases between them. CDR1 is MNHEY and CDR2 is SVGAGI in the germline V gene. The CDR3 nucleotides read TGTGCCAGCAGTTCTGGCAGGGAAAGGACGGCATATGGCTACACCTTC. It yields the protein CASSSGRERTAYGYTF.

The genes are TRBV21-1 and TRBJ1-1. TRBV21-1 is annotated as a pseudogene. CDR3 length: 14 amino acids. CDR3 bases: TGTGCCAGCAGCGGGGGGCAGACTAACACTGAAGCTTTCTTT. Its translation: CASSGGQTNTEAFF.

The chain carries TRBV6-6 and TRBJ1-3; 7 nucleotides agree with TRBD1. CDR3 length: 14 amino acids. With 7 bases clipped from V and 3 bases from J, the junction kept 6 bases outside the gene matches. Germline assignment: CDR1 MNHNY and CDR2 SVGAGI (reference sequence). The CDR3 is CASKGSGGGNTIYF. CDR3 DNA sequence: TGTGCCAGCAAAGGGTCAGGGGGTGGAAACACCATATATTTT.

The gene calls are TRBV28 and TRBJ1-2; 7 bases are shared with TRBD1. Germline CDR1 and CDR2: MDHEN and SYDVKM. J gave up 7 bases and V 4 bases, and 15 bases lay outside the gene matches. The CDR3 contains 16 residues. CDR3 in amino acids: CASSSTGERSIGGYTF. The CDR3 coding sequence is TGTGCCAGCAGTTCAACAGGGGAAAGGAGCATCGGTGGCTACACCTTC.

The CDR3 spells CASSLDSGGDTQYF. CDR3 bases: TGTGCCAGCAGCTTGGACTCAGGTGGGGATACGCAGTATTTT. V and J are TRBV7-2 and TRBJ2-3; D is perhaps TRBD2 (5 bases). Trimming took 3 bases from V and 6 from J, leaving 13 bases between them. The CDR3 totals 14 residues. CDR1 and CDR2 (germline): SGHTA, FQGNSA.

The chain joins TRBV28 to TRBJ1-2, with a tentative D call TRBD1 (5 bases). The CDR3 extends over 12 amino acids. Deletions cut 6 bases from V and 2 bases from J, with 7 bases between. Per the germline V gene, CDR1 is MDHEN and CDR2 is SYDVKM. The CDR3 nucleotides read TGTGCCAGCAGCCGGGGGAACTATGGCTACACCTTC. This sequence encodes CASSRGNYGYTF.

The table lists this clone with many counts. V and J are TRBV10-1 and TRBJ1-1, with D hard to call. CDR3 size: 13 residues. In germline, CDR1 is WNHNN, CDR2 SYGVQD (reference sequence). V lost 5 bases and J 1 base, leaving 8 bases between the germline ends. The DNA for the CDR3 is TGCGCCAGCAGTCAAGACACGAACACTGAAGCTTTCTTT. As protein: CASSQDTNTEAFF.